A single sample gave rise to the 15 T cell receptor beta chains below, sequenced in a study of spatial heterogeneity in lung cancer. TCRdb reanalysed the 5' RACE reads using MiXCR and keeps one entry per CDR3 protein. The sample includes roughly 120,000 distinct CDR3 sequences, 9% to 15% of them seen just once. Time point given: blood at routine non-recurrence follow-up after resection. The input material, whole RNA from tumor, nontumor lung or frozen PBMC, was sequenced unsorted. Source: PBMCs, taken at follow-up. These receptors all stem from a male donor with early-stage non-small cell lung cancer.

J is TRBJ2-7 and V is TRBV7-2; TRBD2 is a possible D gene (6 bases). The CDR3 has 15 residues. Between the trimmed V and J ends, which lost 5 bases and 2 bases, there was a span of 16 bases. Germline V lookup: CDR1 SGHTA, CDR2 FQGNSA. The CDR3 is CASSPTDGGPYEQYF. The CDR3 DNA reads as TGTGCCAGCAGCCCCACCGACGGGGGACCCTACGAGCAGTACTTC. Full variable domain (missing parts from reference TRBV7-2 and TRBJ2-7): GAGVSQSPSNKVTEKGKDVELRCDPISGHTALYWYRQSLGQGLEFLIYFQGNSAPDKSGLPSDRFSAERTGGSVSTLTIQRTQQEDSAVYLCASSPTDGGPYEQYFGPGTRLTVT.

This clonotype was recorded a few times. This rearrangement joins TRBV21-1 to TRBJ2-5; TRBD1 was called by the table and not checked on the DNA. TRBV21-1 is tagged as a pseudogene. The CDR3 loop spans 16 amino acids. The CDR3 is CASSNHARGVLETQYF. The CDR3 DNA sequence: TGTGCCAGCAGCAACCATGCTAGGGGGGTTTTGGAGACCCAGTACTTC.

This clonotype was seen many times. Given the absence of the conserved phenylalanine or tryptophan at the CDR3 end, a read error is likely. The DNA is omitted, as the CDR3 cannot be located on it reliably, and the CDR3 follows TCRdb's listing. This chain connects TRBV21-1 to TRBJ2-7. TRBV21-1 is labeled a pseudogene. The CDR3 spans 13 residues, counting both ends. CDR3 protein: CASSKTVPYEGSL.

This clonotype was seen at least ten times. The rearrangement joins TRBV7-3 to TRBJ2-6; D remains ambiguous. Trimming stripped 5 bases from V and 0 bases from J, with 5 bases between. The CDR3 is made up of 14 amino acids. CDR1 SGHTA and CDR2 FQGTGA come from the germline V gene. This CDR3 reads CASSPASGANVLTF. CDR3 bases: TGTGCCAGCAGCCCCGCCTCTGGGGCCAACGTCCTGACTTTC.

Regarding this clonotype: A single base separates this from a much larger clone, so it may be a read error. No conserved phenylalanine or tryptophan ends this CDR3, so it is likely a read error. The V gene is TRBV5-1, the J gene TRBJ1-1; D unclear. The V end lost 4 bases, the J end lost 1 base, and 11 bases lay between the germline ends. CDR3 size: 14 residues. Looked up from germline, CDR1 is SGHRS and CDR2 is YFSETQ. CDR3 in DNA: TGCGCCAGCAGCCAGGATAATGGGAACACTGAAGCTTTCTTA. As protein: CASSQDNGNTEAFL.

The table lists this clonotype with a few counts. The chain is built from TRBV10-3 and TRBJ2-7; D not certain. CDR1 ENHRY and CDR2 SYGVKD come from the germline V gene. Trimming pared 5 bases from V and 3 bases from J, leaving 14 bases between. This CDR3 has 14 amino acids. CDR3 amino acids: CAISSIDGRYEQYF. Written as DNA, the CDR3 is TGTGCCATCAGTTCCATTGACGGGCGCTACGAGCAGTACTTC.

The chain has TRBV12-3 or TRBV12-4 and TRBJ1-5; 12 bases agree with TRBD1. With 5 bases clipped from V and 7 bases from J, the junction kept 15 bases outside the gene matches. This CDR3 is 18 amino acids long. The CDR3 loop is CASSAGTGGEDSGQPQHF. In nucleotides, the CDR3 is TGTGCCAGCAGTGCCGGGACAGGGGGCGAGGATTCGGGACAGCCCCAGCATTTT.

This clonotype was found many times. The gene calls are TRBV28 and TRBJ1-1; a possible D gene is TRBD1 (6 bases). This CDR3 is built from 13 residues. The ends were cut back, 0 bases at V and 8 bases at J, with 10 bases in the middle. CDR1 and CDR2 (germline): MDHEN, SYDVKM. CDR3 nucleotides: TGTGCCAGCAGTTTATGGTCCAGGGGCGAAGCTTTCTTT. It codes for CASSLWSRGEAFF.

To note about this clonotype: One end of the junction fails to match germline, which may point to a read error. V and J are TRBV15 and TRBJ1-5; possible D gene TRBD1, 5 bases. The CDR3 loop spans 12 amino acids. Germline assignment: CDR1 LNHNV and CDR2 YYDKDF (reference sequence). The CDR3 sequence is CATSSTGRGVDF. The CDR3 nucleotides read TGTGCCACCAGCAGTACAGGCCGGGGAGTGGATTTT.

This clonotype turned up a few times. J is TRBJ2-1 and V is TRBV11-3, with TRBD2 matching 8 bases. Looked up from germline, CDR1 is SGHNT and CDR2 is YENEEA. This CDR3 is 19 amino acids long. J gave up 5 bases and V 1 base, and 16 bases lay outside the gene matches. The CDR3 DNA follows: TGTGCCAGCAGCTTAGGAGGGCCCAGAGCCGGGGGGGCCGACAATGAGCAGTTCTTC. This encodes CASSLGGPRAGGADNEQFF. Full variable domain (outside the CDR3, taken from reference TRBV11-3 and TRBJ2-1): EAGVVQSPRYKIIEKKQPVAFWCNPISGHNTLYWYLQNLGQGPELLIRYENEEAVDDSQLPKDRFSAERLKGVDSTLKIQPAELGDSAVYLCASSLGGPRAGGADNEQFFGPGTRLTVL.

The V call is TRBV4-3, the J call TRBJ2-1; 8 nucleotides align to TRBD2. CDR1 and CDR2 (germline): LGHNA, YSLEER. Trimming removed 4 bases from V and 7 bases from J; junction bases left unmatched: 6. This CDR3 is 14 amino acids long. CDR3 in amino acids: CASSRGGGLNEQFF. As DNA, the CDR3 is TGCGCCAGCAGCCGAGGCGGGGGGCTGAATGAGCAGTTCTTC.

The gene calls are TRBV18 and TRBJ2-2; 10 bases line up with TRBD1. V lost 0 bases, J lost 9 bases, and 4 bases stayed unmatched. This CDR3 is 15 amino acids long. Germline V gene sequence: CDR1 KGHSH, CDR2 LQKENI. CDR3 amino acids: CASSPPGQGNRELFF. The CDR3 DNA follows: TGTGCCAGCTCACCACCGGGACAGGGGAACAGGGAGCTGTTTTTT. The full variable domain, rest sourced from reference TRBV18 and TRBJ2-2, is NAGVMQNPRHLVRRRGQEARLRCSPMKGHSHVYWYRQLPEEGLKFMVYLQKENIIDESGMPKERFSAEFPKEGPSILRIQQVVRGDSAAYFCASSPPGQGNRELFFGEGSRLTVL.

This chain connects TRBV5-4 to TRBJ2-5; a possible D gene is TRBD1 (5 bases). CDR3 size: 11 residues. The germline CDR1 and CDR2 sequences are SGHNT and YYREEE (reference sequence). Trimming stripped 3 bases from V and 5 bases from J, with 5 bases between. The CDR3 spells CASSSGETQYF. The CDR3 nucleotides read TGTGCCAGCAGCTCAGGGGAGACCCAGTACTTC.

This rearrangement joins TRBV5-5 to TRBJ2-7; 8 bases agree with TRBD1. This CDR3 comprises 14 residues. Per germline, CDR1 SGHKS and CDR2 YYEKEE (reference sequence). After removal of 6 bases from V and 5 bases from J, the junction contained 10 bases not matched to a gene. The CDR3 sequence is CASTNRDRRHEQYF. Written as DNA, the CDR3 is TGTGCCAGCACCAACCGGGACAGGAGACACGAGCAGTACTTC.

The J gene is TRBJ2-7, the V gene TRBV20-1, with TRBD1 as a possible D gene (5 bases). Deletions cut 0 bases from V and 1 base from J, with 10 bases between. The CDR3 runs to 14 residues. Germline CDR1 and CDR2: DFQATT and SNEGSKA (reference sequence). This CDR3 reads CSARDEGHSYEQYF. Here the CDR3 DNA reads TGCAGTGCTAGAGATGAAGGACATTCCTACGAGCAGTACTTC.